These 2 T cell receptor delta chains were sequenced from one sample in a study of gamma-delta T cells after stem cell transplantation. TCRdb re-called clones from the RT-PCR reads via CATT. This sample has fewer than 2,000 delta-chain clones, with approximately 4.7% found just once. Sequencing was done on a sample of gamma-delta T cells. These receptors were collected from a human donor. It is not recorded whose cells these are; they may come from a transplant donor.

This clone appeared a few times. The TCRdb protein, from a much larger clone, departs from this DNA's translation at residue 8, likely by read error; the protein shown derives from the DNA. The CDR3 nucleotides read TGTGCCTGTGACTTACTGGGGGCCCCCGAGTACACCGATAAACTCATCTTT. Translating gives CACDLLGAPEYTDKLIF. This rearrangement joins TRDV2 to TRDJ1; TRDD3 aligns across 8 bases. Germline-derived CDR1 and CDR2 are GEAIGNYY and EKD. The CDR3 contains 17 residues. With V trimmed by 3 bases and J by 0 bases, 11 bases remained unmatched.

This clone came up a few times. This likely came from a read error, as a far larger clone is one base away. The V gene is TRDV2, the J gene TRDJ3, with unresolved D. This CDR3 is built from 20 residues. Looked up from germline, CDR1 is GEAIGNYY and CDR2 is EKD. V was cut by 0 bases and J by 5 bases, with 22 bases left in between. CDR3: CACDTGGLLVLSRDTRQMFF. The CDR3 DNA reads TGTGCCTGTGACACCGGAGGATTACTCGTCCTTAGCAGGGACACCCGACAGATGTTTTTC.